The rows below give T cell receptor beta chains drawn from one sample of a study of tumor-infiltrating lymphocytes in localized non-small cell lung cancer. Assay used: immunoSEQ multiplex PCR; TCRdb lists only in-frame clones, some missing. This sample has about 12,000 clones, with about four fifths found just once. The sequenced sample was lung tumor tissue. These TCRs come from a human donor with non-small cell lung cancer. CDR3s include the opening cysteine and the closing phenylalanine or tryptophan. The D gene is left open where the match is weak. Size values are once, few and many counts, or a class for expanded clones, and some rows have none.

TRBV7-2	TRBD2	NA	TRBJ2-6	CASSPYSGGVSGANVLTF	TGTGCCAGCAGCCCGTATAGCGGGGGAGTTTCTGGGGCCAACGTCCTGACTTTC
TRBV5-1	TRBD1	NA	TRBJ2-2	CASSWGHRDRETGELFF	TGCGCCAGCAGCTGGGGACACCGGGACAGGGAGACGGGGGAGCTGTTTTTT
TRBV27	NA	NA	TRBJ1-2	CASSSSQGYSSLGYGYTF	TGTGCCAGCAGTTCCTCCCAGGGCTACTCTAGTCTCGGCTATGGCTACACCTTC
TRBV28	NA	NA	TRBJ1-4	CASSSIGTWGEKLFF	TGTGCCAGCAGTTCCATTGGGACGTGGGGCGAAAAACTGTTTTTT
TRBV5-6	TRBD1	NA	TRBJ1-4	CASRSTGEDEKLFF	TGTGCCAGCAGATCGACAGGGGAGGATGAAAAACTGTTTTTT
TRBV7-2	NA	NA	TRBJ2-1	CASSLAAYNEQFF	TGTGCCAGCAGCTTAGCAGCGTACAATGAGCAGTTCTTC
TRBV11-3	NA	once	TRBJ2-1	CASSLGPTPRDEQFF	TGTGCCAGCAGCTTAGGGCCGACCCCGCGGGATGAGCAGTTCTTC
TRBV5-1	TRBD1	NA	TRBJ1-2	CASSHGQGAYGYTF	TGCGCCAGCAGCCATGGACAGGGGGCTTATGGCTACACCTTC
TRBV29-1	NA	NA	TRBJ2-4	CSVDGPGANIQYF	TGCAGCGTTGATGGCCCAGGGGCAAACATTCAGTACTTC
TRBV7-9	NA	few	TRBJ1-1	CASSTHGGETEAFF	TGTGCCAGCAGCACTCACGGGGGGGAAACTGAAGCTTTCTTT
TRBV5-4	NA	NA	TRBJ1-4	CASSSYDEKLFF	TGTGCCAGCAGCTCCTATGATGAAAAACTGTTTTTT
TRBV11-2	TRBD2	few	TRBJ2-5	CASSLFRRSGLQETQYF	TGTGCCAGCAGCTTATTCAGGCGGTCGGGACTACAAGAGACCCAGTACTTC
TRBV15	NA	once	TRBJ2-7	CATSQGSYYEQYF	TGTGCCACCAGCCAGGGCAGTTACTACGAGCAGTACTTC
TRBV19	NA	few	TRBJ2-1	CASSIAWGEQFF	TGTGCCAGTAGTATAGCCTGGGGTGAGCAGTTCTTC
TRBV9	NA	NA	TRBJ2-3	CASSVGWEATDTQYF	TGTGCCAGCAGCGTAGGGTGGGAGGCCACAGATACGCAGTATTTT
TRBV4-3	NA	NA	TRBJ1-5	CASSQGTSKVQPQHF	TGCGCCAGCAGCCAAGGGACCTCTAAAGTCCAGCCCCAGCATTTT
TRBV4-1	NA	NA	TRBJ1-1	CASRIEQSNTEAFF	TGCGCCAGCCGAATTGAACAGTCGAACACTGAAGCTTTCTTT
TRBV18	TRBD1	NA	TRBJ1-1	CASSPSQGGWTEAFF	TGTGCCAGCTCACCTTCACAGGGGGGTTGGACTGAAGCTTTCTTT
TRBV11-1	NA	NA	TRBJ1-1	CASSFTLNTEAFF	TGTGCCAGCAGCTTCACTTTGAACACTGAAGCTTTCTTT
TRBV7-2	NA	NA	TRBJ2-7	CASSLGGLVSYEQYF	TGTGCCAGCAGCTTAGGAGGGTTGGTCTCCTACGAGCAGTACTTC
TRBV10-3	TRBD1	NA	TRBJ1-2	CAISESAGGKDGYTF	TGTGCCATCAGTGAGTCGGCAGGGGGAAAAGATGGCTACACCTTC
TRBV28	TRBD1	NA	TRBJ1-2	CASSPRTGYYGYTF	TGTGCCAGCAGTCCCCGGACAGGTTACTATGGCTACACCTTC
TRBV6-5	NA	NA	TRBJ2-1	CASSATGYNEQFF	TGTGCCAGCAGCGCAACAGGGTACAATGAGCAGTTCTTC
TRBV11-2	TRBD2	NA	TRBJ2-2	CASSFILAGGRGTGELFF	TGTGCCAGCAGCTTCATACTAGCGGGGGGCCGTGGGACCGGGGAGCTGTTTTTT
TRBV5-5	TRBD2	few	TRBJ2-3	CASSGGSGGATDTQYF	TGTGCCAGCAGCGGGGGTAGCGGGGGGGCCACAGATACGCAGTATTTT
TRBV2	TRBD1	NA	TRBJ2-5	CASSPGQGIRETQYF	TGTGCCAGCAGTCCGGGACAGGGTATTAGAGAGACCCAGTACTTC
TRBV7-3	TRBD1	few	TRBJ2-2	CASSRDRAPGELFF	TGTGCCAGCAGCCGGGACAGGGCCCCCGGGGAGCTGTTTTTT
TRBV28	NA	NA	TRBJ1-5	CASTPPRGSQHF	TGTGCCAGCACCCCCCCCCGGGGTTCCCAGCATTTT
TRBV9	TRBD2	NA	TRBJ2-7	CASSPRLALAGEQYF	TGTGCCAGCAGCCCGAGACTAGCACTCGCTGGCGAGCAGTACTTC
TRBV7-9	TRBD1	NA	TRBJ2-3	CASSRDRYHTDTQYF	TGTGCCAGCAGCAGGGACAGGTACCACACAGATACGCAGTATTTT
TRBV30	NA	medium-sized	TRBJ1-2	CAWIRRNYGYTF	TGTGCCTGGATCAGGAGAAACTATGGCTACACCTTC
TRBV9	NA	NA	TRBJ2-1	CASSVNQRAWDEQFF	TGTGCCAGCAGCGTAAACCAGCGGGCCTGGGATGAGCAGTTCTTC
TRBV6-5	NA	NA	TRBJ1-2	CASSPRRVYGYTF	TGTGCCAGCAGTCCCCGGCGAGTCTATGGCTACACCTTC
TRBV19	NA	NA	TRBJ1-6	CASSSPRSRGSPLHF	TGTGCCAGTAGTTCCCCTAGGTCAAGGGGTTCACCCCTCCACTTT
TRBV19	TRBD2	once	TRBJ2-3	CASSRPGGYTQYF	TGTGCCAGTAGTAGGCCGGGAGGGTATACGCAGTATTTT
TRBV19	TRBD2	once	TRBJ2-6	CASSRRGAGANVLTF	TGTGCCAGTAGTAGGCGGGGGGCCGGGGCCAACGTCCTGACTTTC
TRBV4-3	TRBD1	NA	TRBJ1-4	CASSHEGPTGKAEKLFF	TGCGCCAGCAGCCACGAAGGCCCGACAGGGAAAGCGGAAAAACTGTTTTTT
TRBV10-3	NA	NA	TRBJ1-2	CAISESNGNSYTF	TGTGCCATCAGTGAGTCGAATGGTAATAGTTACACCTTC
TRBV4-2	NA	NA	TRBJ2-3	CASSQAVTVSTDTQYF	TGTGCCAGCAGCCAAGCTGTAACGGTTAGCACAGATACGCAGTATTTT
TRBV2	NA	NA	TRBJ2-2	CASSKDNANTGELFF	TGTGCCAGCAGTAAAGACAATGCGAACACCGGGGAGCTGTTTTTT
TRBV6-1	NA	NA	TRBJ1-1	CASRIKQGNTEAFF	TGTGCCAGCAGAATAAAGCAGGGGAACACTGAAGCTTTCTTT
TRBV4-1	NA	NA	TRBJ2-5	CASSHVSGTRRETQYF	TGCGCCAGCAGCCATGTCTCCGGGACCCGACGGGAGACCCAGTACTTC
TRBV7-9	TRBD1	NA	TRBJ1-1	CASSPQQGYTEAFF	TGTGCCAGCAGCCCTCAACAGGGGTACACTGAAGCTTTCTTT
TRBV10-3	NA	NA	TRBJ2-4	CAIKFEGGQQYF	TGTGCCATCAAGTTCGAGGGGGGACAGCAGTACTTC
TRBV6-1	NA	NA	TRBJ2-5	CASSAHGSDEETQYF	TGTGCCAGCAGTGCGCACGGTAGCGATGAAGAGACCCAGTACTTC
TRBV5-8	NA	few	TRBJ2-1	CASSPGAGDPYNEQFF	TGTGCCAGCAGCCCGGGGGCAGGGGACCCCTACAATGAGCAGTTCTTC
TRBV9	NA	NA	TRBJ2-7	CASSLKQGEGEQYF	TGTGCCAGCAGTCTCAAACAGGGAGAGGGCGAGCAGTACTTC
TRBV6-5	NA	NA	TRBJ2-2	CASRAPRGAGELFF	TGTGCCAGCAGGGCCCCTCGGGGTGCCGGGGAGCTGTTTTTT
TRBV10-2	NA	NA	TRBJ2-7	CASHRGQYYEQYF	TGCGCCAGCCACCGGGGCCAATACTACGAGCAGTACTTC
TRBV2	NA	NA	TRBJ1-4	CASSEKGGRGREKLFF	TGTGCCAGCAGTGAAAAGGGTGGCAGGGGTCGCGAAAAACTGTTTTTT
TRBV4-2	TRBD1	NA	TRBJ2-1	CASSPGTGNEQFF	TGTGCCAGCAGCCCTGGGACAGGGAATGAGCAGTTCTTC
TRBV4-3	TRBD1	NA	TRBJ1-2	CASSQDIRRGPGYGYTF	TGCGCCAGCAGCCAAGATATAAGGAGGGGGCCCGGCTATGGCTACACCTTC
TRBV10-3	NA	NA	TRBJ2-5	CAISDREETQYF	TGTGCCATCAGTGACCGGGAAGAGACCCAGTACTTC
TRBV28	NA	NA	TRBJ1-2	CASSLLGFVYGYTF	TGTGCCAGCAGTTTATTGGGTTTTGTTTACGGCTACACCTTC
TRBV7-9	TRBD2	NA	TRBJ2-2	CASSPRLAGATPGAGELFF	TGTGCCAGCAGCCCTAGACTAGCGGGGGCCACACCGGGGGCCGGGGAGCTGTTTTTT
TRBV7-2	NA	NA	TRBJ2-3	CASTLPGGWGTDTQYF	TGTGCCAGCACCCTCCCCGGGGGCTGGGGCACAGATACGCAGTATTTT
TRBV6-5	NA	NA	TRBJ1-1	CASAGLGFPEAFF	TGTGCCAGCGCGGGCCTAGGGTTTCCTGAAGCTTTCTTT
TRBV25-1	NA	NA	TRBJ2-1	CASSEYLHNEQFF	TGTGCCAGCAGTGAATACCTGCACAATGAGCAGTTCTTC